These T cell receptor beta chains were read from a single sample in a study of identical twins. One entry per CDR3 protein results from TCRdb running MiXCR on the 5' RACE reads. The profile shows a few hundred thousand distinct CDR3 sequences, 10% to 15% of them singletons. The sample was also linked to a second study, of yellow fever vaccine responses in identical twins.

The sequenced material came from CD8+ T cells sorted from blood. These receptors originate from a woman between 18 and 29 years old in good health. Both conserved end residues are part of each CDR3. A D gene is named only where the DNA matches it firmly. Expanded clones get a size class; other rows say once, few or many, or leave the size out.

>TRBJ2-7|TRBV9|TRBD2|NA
CASSVAGLAGGIHEQYF
TGTGCCAGCAGCGTAGCTGGCCTAGCGGGAGGTATACACGAGCAGTACTTC
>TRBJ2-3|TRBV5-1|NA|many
CASSLDLTDTQYF
TGCGCCAGCAGCTTGGATCTCACAGATACGCAGTATTTT
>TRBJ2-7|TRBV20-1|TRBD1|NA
CSARLQGAPSYEQYF
TGCAGTGCTAGATTACAGGGGGCCCCATCCTACGAGCAGTACTTC
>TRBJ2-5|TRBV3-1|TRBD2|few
CASRTSGVEETQYF
TGTGCCAGCAGGACTAGCGGGGTTGAAGAGACCCAGTACTTC
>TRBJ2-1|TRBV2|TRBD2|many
CASSEGLADYNEQFF
TGTGCCAGCAGTGAGGGACTAGCGGACTACAATGAGCAGTTCTTC
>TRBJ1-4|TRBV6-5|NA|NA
CASSYSSDSKLFF
TGTGCCAGCAGTTACTCCTCCGACAGTAAACTGTTTTTT
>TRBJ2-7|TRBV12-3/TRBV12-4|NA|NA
CASSLETSSGGQYF
TGTGCCAGCAGTTTAGAAACTAGCAGTGGCGGCCAGTACTTC
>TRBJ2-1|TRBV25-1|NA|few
CASSEPGGSAYNEQFF
TGTGCCAGCAGTGAACCCGGCGGAAGCGCCTACAATGAGCAGTTCTTC
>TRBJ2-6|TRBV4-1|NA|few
CASSLAPRGPGANVLTF
TGCGCCAGCAGCCTCGCTCCACGGGGGCCTGGGGCCAACGTCCTGACTTTC
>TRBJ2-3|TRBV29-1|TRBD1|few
CSVEIGQGAFGTDTQYF
TGCAGCGTTGAAATTGGACAGGGGGCTTTTGGGACAGATACGCAGTATTTT
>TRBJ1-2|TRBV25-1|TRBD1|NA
CASSLDRGRDGYTF
TGTGCCAGCAGTTTGGACAGGGGTCGGGATGGCTACACCTTC
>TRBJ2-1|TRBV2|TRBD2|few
CAATGGVEQFF
TGTGCCGCTACGGGGGGGGTTGAGCAGTTCTTC
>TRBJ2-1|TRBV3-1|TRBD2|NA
CASSQDASGSSYEQFF
TGTGCCAGCAGCCAAGACGCTAGCGGGAGTAGCTATGAGCAGTTCTTC
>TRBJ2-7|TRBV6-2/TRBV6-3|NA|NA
CASSYEGYEQYF
TGTGCCAGCAGTTACGAGGGTTACGAGCAGTACTTC
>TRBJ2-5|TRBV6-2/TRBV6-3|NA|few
CATETPHETQYF
TGTGCCACCGAGACTCCGCACGAGACCCAGTACTTC
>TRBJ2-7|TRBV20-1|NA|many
CSARRGANEQYF
TGCAGTGCTAGGAGGGGGGCCAACGAGCAGTACTTC
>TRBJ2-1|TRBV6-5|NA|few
CASSYSPGEHNEQFF
TGTGCCAGCAGTTACTCCCCGGGAGAACACAATGAGCAGTTCTTC
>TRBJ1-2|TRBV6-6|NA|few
CASSYGDGYGYTF
TGTGCCAGCAGTTACGGGGACGGCTATGGCTACACCTTC
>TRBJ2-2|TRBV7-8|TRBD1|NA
CASGPRSRGLPGELFF
TGTGCCAGCGGTCCCCGGAGCAGGGGGCTTCCCGGGGAGCTGTTTTTT
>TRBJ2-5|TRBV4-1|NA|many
CASSHKPYLRGEETQYF
TGCGCCAGCAGCCACAAACCATACCTCAGGGGTGAGGAGACCCAGTACTTC
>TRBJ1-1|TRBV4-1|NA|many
CASSQDRGQHTEAFF
TGCGCCAGCAGCCAAGACAGGGGTCAACACACTGAAGCTTTCTTT
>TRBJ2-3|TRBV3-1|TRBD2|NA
CASSQGGPGGDTQYF
TGTGCCAGCAGCCAAGGAGGCCCGGGGGGAGATACGCAGTATTTT
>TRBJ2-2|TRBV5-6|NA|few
CASSLDRDYAGELFF
TGTGCCAGCAGCTTGGACAGGGATTACGCCGGGGAGCTGTTTTTT
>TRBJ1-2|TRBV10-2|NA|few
CASTTPTPMDYGYTF
TGCGCCAGCACCACTCCGACACCCATGGACTATGGCTACACCTTC
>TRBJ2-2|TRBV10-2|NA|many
CASRGGTGELFF
TGTGCCAGCAGAGGGGGGACCGGGGAGCTGTTTTTT
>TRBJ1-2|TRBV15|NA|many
CATSRGMSFEGYTF
TGTGCCACCAGCAGAGGAATGAGTTTCGAGGGCTACACCTTC
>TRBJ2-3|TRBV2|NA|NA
CASSEGRINTDTQYF
TGTGCCAGCAGTGAGGGCAGGATAAACACAGATACGCAGTATTTT
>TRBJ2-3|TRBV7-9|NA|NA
CASSLPPRGQTDTQYF
TGTGCCAGCAGCTTACCCCCGCGGGGGCAGACAGATACGCAGTATTTT
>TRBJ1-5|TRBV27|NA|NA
CASSSRGTQPQHF
TGTGCCAGCAGTTCCCGGGGGACGCAGCCCCAGCATTTT
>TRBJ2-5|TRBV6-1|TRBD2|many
CASSELAGGQETQYF
TGTGCCAGCAGTGAACTAGCGGGGGGGCAAGAGACCCAGTACTTC
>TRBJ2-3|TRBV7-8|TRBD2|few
CASSFMGLAGPTTDTQYF
TGTGCCAGCAGCTTTATGGGACTAGCGGGGCCCACCACAGATACGCAGTATTTT
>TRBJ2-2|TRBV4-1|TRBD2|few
CASSHPSGANTGELFF
TGCGCCAGCAGCCATCCTAGCGGAGCTAACACCGGGGAGCTGTTTTTT
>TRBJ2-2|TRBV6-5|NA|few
CASSYSTGVSTGELFF
TGTGCCAGCAGTTACTCGACGGGGGTCTCCACCGGGGAGCTGTTTTTT
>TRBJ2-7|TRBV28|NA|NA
CASSPLSYEQYF
TGTGCCAGCAGTCCCCTTTCCTACGAGCAGTACTTC
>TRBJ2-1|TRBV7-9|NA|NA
CASSQPRWEHNEQFF
TGTGCCAGCAGCCAGCCCAGGTGGGAACACAATGAGCAGTTCTTC
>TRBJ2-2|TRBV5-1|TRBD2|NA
CASSLVLAGGGNTGELFF
TGCGCCAGCAGCTTGGTTCTAGCGGGAGGAGGGAACACCGGGGAGCTGTTTTTT
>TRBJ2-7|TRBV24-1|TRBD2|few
CATSPSGSYEQYF
TGTGCCACCAGTCCTAGCGGCTCCTACGAGCAGTACTTC
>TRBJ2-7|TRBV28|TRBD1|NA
CASSLTGSFSLHEQYF
TGTGCCAGCAGTCTGACAGGGAGCTTCTCTCTCCACGAGCAGTACTTC
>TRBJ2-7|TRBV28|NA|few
CASIAESSYEQYF
TGTGCCAGCATAGCGGAAAGCTCCTACGAGCAGTACTTC
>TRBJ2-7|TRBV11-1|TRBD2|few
CASSSNSVRLAAPYEQYF
TGTGCCAGCAGCAGCAATTCAGTACGACTAGCGGCACCCTACGAGCAGTACTTC
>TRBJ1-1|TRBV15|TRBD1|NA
CATSRDSGGAEAFF
TGTGCCACCAGCAGAGATTCAGGGGGGGCTGAAGCTTTCTTT
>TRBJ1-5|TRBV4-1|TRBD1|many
CASSLYRGGQPQHF
TGCGCCAGCAGCCTTTACAGGGGAGGTCAGCCCCAGCATTTT
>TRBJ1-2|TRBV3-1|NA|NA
CASSQELSDPNYGYTF
TGTGCCAGCAGCCAAGAACTCTCGGACCCTAACTATGGCTACACCTTC
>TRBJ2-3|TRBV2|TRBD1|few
CASSVGQGRTDTQYF
TGTGCCAGCAGTGTGGGACAGGGGAGAACAGATACGCAGTATTTT
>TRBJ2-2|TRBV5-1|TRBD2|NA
CASSLGALAGVTGELFF
TGCGCCAGCAGCTTGGGGGCCCTAGCGGGAGTGACCGGGGAGCTGTTTTTT
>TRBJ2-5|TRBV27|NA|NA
CASSLAALPQYQETQYF
TGTGCCAGCAGTTTAGCGGCGCTCCCCCAATACCAAGAGACCCAGTACTTC
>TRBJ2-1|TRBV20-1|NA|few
CSAHTGTGYNEQFF
TGCAGTGCCCATACCGGGACTGGCTACAATGAGCAGTTCTTC
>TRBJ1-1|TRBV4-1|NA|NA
CASSQALPWGFAEAFF
TGCGCCAGCAGCCAAGCGCTTCCGTGGGGTTTCGCTGAAGCTTTCTTT
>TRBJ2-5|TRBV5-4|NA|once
CASSMDRETQYF
TGTGCCAGCAGCATGGACCGGGAGACCCAGTACTTC
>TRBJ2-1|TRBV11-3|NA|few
CASSFWTENNEQFF
TGTGCCAGCAGCTTCTGGACAGAGAACAATGAGCAGTTCTTC